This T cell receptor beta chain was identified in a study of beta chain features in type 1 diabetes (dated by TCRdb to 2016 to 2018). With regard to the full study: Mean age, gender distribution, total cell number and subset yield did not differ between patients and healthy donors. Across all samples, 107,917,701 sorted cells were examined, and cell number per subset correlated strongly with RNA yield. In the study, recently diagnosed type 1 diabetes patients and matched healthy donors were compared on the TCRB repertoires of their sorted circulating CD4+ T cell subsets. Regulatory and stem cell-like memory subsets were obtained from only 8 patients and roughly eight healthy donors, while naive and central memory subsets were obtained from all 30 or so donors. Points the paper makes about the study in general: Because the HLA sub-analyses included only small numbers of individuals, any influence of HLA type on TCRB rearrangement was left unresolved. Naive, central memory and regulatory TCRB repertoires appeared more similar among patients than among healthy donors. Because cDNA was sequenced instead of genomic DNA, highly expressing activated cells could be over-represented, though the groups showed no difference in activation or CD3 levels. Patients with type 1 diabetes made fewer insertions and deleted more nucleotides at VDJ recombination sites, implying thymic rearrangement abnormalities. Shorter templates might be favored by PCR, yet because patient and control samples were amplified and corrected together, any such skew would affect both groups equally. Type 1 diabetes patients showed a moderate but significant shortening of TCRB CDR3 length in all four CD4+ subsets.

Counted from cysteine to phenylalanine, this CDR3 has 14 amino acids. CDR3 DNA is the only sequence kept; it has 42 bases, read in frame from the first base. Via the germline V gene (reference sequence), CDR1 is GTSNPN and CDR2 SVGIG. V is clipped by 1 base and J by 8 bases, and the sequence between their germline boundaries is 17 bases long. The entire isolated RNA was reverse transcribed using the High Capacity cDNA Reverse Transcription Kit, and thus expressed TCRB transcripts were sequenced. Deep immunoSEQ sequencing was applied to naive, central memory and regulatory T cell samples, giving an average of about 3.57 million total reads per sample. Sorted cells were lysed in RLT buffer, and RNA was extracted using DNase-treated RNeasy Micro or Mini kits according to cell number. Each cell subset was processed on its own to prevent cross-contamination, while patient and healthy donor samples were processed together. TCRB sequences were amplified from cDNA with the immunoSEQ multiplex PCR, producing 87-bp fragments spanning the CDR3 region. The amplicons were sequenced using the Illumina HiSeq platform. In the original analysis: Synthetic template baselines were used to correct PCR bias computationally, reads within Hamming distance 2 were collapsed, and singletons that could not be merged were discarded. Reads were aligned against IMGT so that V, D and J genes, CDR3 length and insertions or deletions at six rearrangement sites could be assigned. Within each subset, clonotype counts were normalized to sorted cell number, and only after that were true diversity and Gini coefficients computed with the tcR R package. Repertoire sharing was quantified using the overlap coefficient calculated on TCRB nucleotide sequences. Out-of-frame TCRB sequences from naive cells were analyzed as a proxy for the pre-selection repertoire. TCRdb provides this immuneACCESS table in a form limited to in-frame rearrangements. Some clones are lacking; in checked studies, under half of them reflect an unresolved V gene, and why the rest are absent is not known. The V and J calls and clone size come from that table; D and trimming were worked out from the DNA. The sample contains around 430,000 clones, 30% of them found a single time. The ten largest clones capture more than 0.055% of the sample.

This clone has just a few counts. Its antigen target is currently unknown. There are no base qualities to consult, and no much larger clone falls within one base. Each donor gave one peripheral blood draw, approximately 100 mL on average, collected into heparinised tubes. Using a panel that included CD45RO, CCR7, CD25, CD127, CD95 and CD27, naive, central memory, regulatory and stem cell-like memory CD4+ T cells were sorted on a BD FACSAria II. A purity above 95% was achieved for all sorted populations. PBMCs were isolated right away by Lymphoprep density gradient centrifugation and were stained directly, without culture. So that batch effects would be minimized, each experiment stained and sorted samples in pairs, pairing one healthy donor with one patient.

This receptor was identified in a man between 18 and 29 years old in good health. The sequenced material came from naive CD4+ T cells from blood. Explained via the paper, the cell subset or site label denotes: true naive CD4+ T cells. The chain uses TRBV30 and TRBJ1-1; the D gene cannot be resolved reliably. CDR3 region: CAWSASWRFGEAFF. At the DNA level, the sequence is TGTGCCTGGAGTGCTTCCTGGCGGTTCGGCGAAGCTTTCTTT.